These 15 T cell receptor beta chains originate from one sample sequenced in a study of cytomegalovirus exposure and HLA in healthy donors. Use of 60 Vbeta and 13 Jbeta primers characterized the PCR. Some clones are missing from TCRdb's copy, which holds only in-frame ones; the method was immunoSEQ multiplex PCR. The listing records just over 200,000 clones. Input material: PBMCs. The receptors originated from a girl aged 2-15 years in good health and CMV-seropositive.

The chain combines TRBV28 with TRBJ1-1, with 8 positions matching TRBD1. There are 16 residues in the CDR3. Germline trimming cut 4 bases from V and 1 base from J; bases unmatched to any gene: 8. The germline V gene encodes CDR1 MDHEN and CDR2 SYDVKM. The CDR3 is CASSSTRTGTNTEAFF. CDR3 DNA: TGTGCCAGCAGTTCCACTCGGACAGGGACGAACACTGAAGCTTTCTTT.

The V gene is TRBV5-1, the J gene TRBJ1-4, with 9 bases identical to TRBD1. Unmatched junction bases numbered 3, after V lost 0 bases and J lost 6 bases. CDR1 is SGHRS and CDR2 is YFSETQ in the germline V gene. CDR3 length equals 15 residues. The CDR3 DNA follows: TGCGCCAGCAGCTTGGAGGGGACAGGGTATGAAAAACTGTTTTTT. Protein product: CASSLEGTGYEKLFF.

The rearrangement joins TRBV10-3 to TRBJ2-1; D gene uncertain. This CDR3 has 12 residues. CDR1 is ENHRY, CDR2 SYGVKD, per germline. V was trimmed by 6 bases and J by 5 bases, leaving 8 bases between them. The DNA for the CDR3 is TGTGCCATCAGAGAGATTAACAATGAGCAGTTCTTC. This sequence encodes CAIREINNEQFF.

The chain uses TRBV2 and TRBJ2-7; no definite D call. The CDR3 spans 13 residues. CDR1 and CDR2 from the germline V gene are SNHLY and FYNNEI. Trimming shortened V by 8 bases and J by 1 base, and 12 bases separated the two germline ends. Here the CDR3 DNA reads TGTGCCAGCGGTTCGGGTGGGTCCTACGAGCAGTACTTC. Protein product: CASGSGGSYEQYF.

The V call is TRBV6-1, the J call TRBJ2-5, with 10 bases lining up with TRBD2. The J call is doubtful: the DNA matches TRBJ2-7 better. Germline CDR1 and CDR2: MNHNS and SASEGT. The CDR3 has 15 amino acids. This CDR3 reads CASGLAGVSSYEQYF. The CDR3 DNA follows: TGTGCCAGCGGGCTAGCGGGAGTGTCCTCCTACGAGCAGTACTTC.

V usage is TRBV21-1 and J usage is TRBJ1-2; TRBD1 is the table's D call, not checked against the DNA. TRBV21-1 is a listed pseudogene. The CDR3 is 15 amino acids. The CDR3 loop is CASTLVTGTGVSYTF. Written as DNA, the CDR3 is TGTGCCAGCACCCTAGTCACCGGGACAGGGGTGAGCTACACCTTC.

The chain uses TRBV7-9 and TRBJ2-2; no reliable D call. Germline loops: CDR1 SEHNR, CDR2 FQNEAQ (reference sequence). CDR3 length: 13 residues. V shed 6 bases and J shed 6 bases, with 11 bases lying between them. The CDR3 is CASSSTESGELFF. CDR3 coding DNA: TGTGCCAGCAGTTCTACAGAGTCCGGGGAGCTGTTTTTT.

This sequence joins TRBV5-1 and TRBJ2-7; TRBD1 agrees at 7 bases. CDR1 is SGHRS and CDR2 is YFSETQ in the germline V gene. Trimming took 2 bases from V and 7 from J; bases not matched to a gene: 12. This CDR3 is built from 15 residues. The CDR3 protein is CASSFTGQFPAEQYF. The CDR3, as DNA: TGCGCCAGCAGCTTTACGGGACAGTTCCCTGCGGAGCAGTACTTC.

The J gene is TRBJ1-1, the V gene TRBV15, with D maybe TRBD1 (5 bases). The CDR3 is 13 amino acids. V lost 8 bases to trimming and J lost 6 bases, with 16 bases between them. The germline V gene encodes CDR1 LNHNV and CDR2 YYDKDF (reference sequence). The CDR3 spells CATAKEGRAEAFF. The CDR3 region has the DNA TGTGCCACCGCAAAGGAGGGGCGGGCTGAAGCTTTCTTT. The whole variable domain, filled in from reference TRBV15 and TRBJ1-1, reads DAMVIQNPRYQVTQFGKPVTLSCSQTLNHNVMYWYQQKSSQAPKLLFHYYDKDFNNEADTPDNFQSRRPNTSFCFLDIRSPGLGDTAMYLCATAKEGRAEAFFGQGTRLTVV.

CDR3 amino acids: CASSFLPQDTEAFF. The CDR3 DNA sequence: TGTGCCAGCAGCTTTTTGCCGCAGGACACTGAAGCTTTCTTT. The V and J genes are TRBV13 and TRBJ1-1; no clear D gene. The V end lost 3 bases, the J end lost 3 bases, and 11 bases lay between the germline ends. The CDR3 runs 14 residues. Germline V CDR1 and CDR2: PRHDT, FYEKMQ (reference sequence).

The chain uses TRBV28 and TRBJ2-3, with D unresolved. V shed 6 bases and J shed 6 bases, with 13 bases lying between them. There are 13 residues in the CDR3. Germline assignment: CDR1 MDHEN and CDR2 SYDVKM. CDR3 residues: CASSATYSDTQYF. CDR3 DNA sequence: TGTGCCAGCAGCGCTACTTACTCCGATACGCAGTATTTT.

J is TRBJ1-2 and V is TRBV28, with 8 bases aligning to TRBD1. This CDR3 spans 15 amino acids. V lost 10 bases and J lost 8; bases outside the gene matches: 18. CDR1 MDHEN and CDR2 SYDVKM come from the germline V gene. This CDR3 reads CATGGTRQGRRGYTF. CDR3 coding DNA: TGTGCCACCGGGGGTACCAGACAGGGGAGAAGGGGCTACACCTTC.

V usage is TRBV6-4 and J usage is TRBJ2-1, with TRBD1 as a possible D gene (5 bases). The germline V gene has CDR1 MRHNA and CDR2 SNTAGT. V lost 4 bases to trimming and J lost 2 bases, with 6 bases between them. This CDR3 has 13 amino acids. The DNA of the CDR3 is TGTGCCAGCAGTGTAGGGGCCTACAATGAGCAGTTCTTC. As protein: CASSVGAYNEQFF.

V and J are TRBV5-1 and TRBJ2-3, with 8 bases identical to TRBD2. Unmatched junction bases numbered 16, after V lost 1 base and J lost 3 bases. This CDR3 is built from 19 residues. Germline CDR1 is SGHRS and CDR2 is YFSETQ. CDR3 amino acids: CASSLRKAGVLVGTDTQYF. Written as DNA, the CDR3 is TGCGCCAGCAGCTTGCGTAAAGCGGGAGTTTTGGTTGGAACAGATACGCAGTATTTT.

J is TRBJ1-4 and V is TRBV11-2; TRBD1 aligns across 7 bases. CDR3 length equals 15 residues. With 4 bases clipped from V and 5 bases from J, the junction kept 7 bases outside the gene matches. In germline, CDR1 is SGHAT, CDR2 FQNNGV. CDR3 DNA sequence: TGTGCCAGCAGCTCCCGGGGACAGATAAATGAAAAACTGTTTTTT. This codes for CASSSRGQINEKLFF.